This note documents a single T cell receptor (beta chain) sequence. Trimming shortened V by 2 bases and J by 6 bases, and 5 bases separated the two germline ends. This CDR3 contains 13 residues. Germline CDR1 reads KGHSH; CDR2 reads LQKENI. In TCRdb, the 5' RACE reads were re-called with MiXCR into one record per CDR3 protein. There are about 62,000 distinct CDR3 sequences in the sample; just under 30% occur only once, and 2% to 2.5% lies in the top ten. The material sequenced was tumor-infiltrating naive CD4+ T cells sorted from the breast tumor. The subset is: naive CD4+ T cells, CD4+CD45RA+CD25-. The sequence came from a female donor with breast cancer. This chain connects TRBV18 to TRBJ1-6; D is perhaps TRBD1 (5 bases). The CDR3 protein is CASSPGANSPLHF. The DNA of the CDR3 is TGTGCCAGCTCACCAGGGGCTAATTCACCCCTCCACTTT.